A selection of T cell receptor beta chains follows, all from one sample in a study of cytomegalovirus exposure and HLA in healthy donors. Clones were sequenced by immunoSEQ multiplex PCR, and TCRdb holds only the in-frame ones, with some missing. Found here are roughly 110,000 clones, approximately 60% of them singletons; the top ten hold around 2.2%. Specimen: PBMCs. The receptor source for this set is a woman between 25 and 40 years old in good health and CMV-seronegative. Each CDR3 is given with its conserved first and last residue.

J gene	V gene	CDR3 protein
TRBJ2-1	TRBV7-7	CASSFPGGQFF
TRBJ1-2	TRBV6-5	CASSYDKDRGYGYTF
TRBJ2-5	TRBV9	CASSVGQGVEQTQYF
TRBJ2-1	TRBV9	CASSLSGTSGIGGGYNEQFF
TRBJ2-7	TRBV7-9	CASSSPKGTSGISEQYF
TRBJ2-2	TRBV5-5	CASSPDRPTGELFF
TRBJ1-1	TRBV5-6	CASSNRDRGPLAFF
TRBJ2-7	TRBV5-8	CASSFGLAGVGDGEQYF
TRBJ2-7	TRBV28	CASSSPPTFSVYEQYF
TRBJ2-7	TRBV28	CASRRQGGQYF
TRBJ2-1	TRBV4-3	CASSQTSGTNEQFF
TRBJ1-1	TRBV28	CASSFPGLLEAFF
TRBJ2-5	TRBV7-9	CASSIRDRVVGETQYF
TRBJ2-1	TRBV7-9	CASSRLGGEQFF
TRBJ1-2	TRBV7-2	CASSLDSGNYGYTF
TRBJ2-7	TRBV2	CASSEVRWDEGYEQYF
TRBJ1-1	TRBV2	CASTREGTGRVYTEAFF
TRBJ1-4	TRBV5-1	CASSPGGVDEKLFF
TRBJ1-5	TRBV6-4	CASRTCGQERRRSQPQHF
TRBJ1-6	TRBV7-2	CASSIDRVDSPLHF
TRBJ2-5	TRBV4-1	CASSQDGLAGVGGRETQYF
TRBJ1-2	TRBV28	CASSRTGMDGYTF
TRBJ1-1	TRBV30	CAWGHLNTEAFF
TRBJ2-3	TRBV4-2	CASSQELAGGTDTQYF
TRBJ1-2	TRBV7-9	CASSFLGQGLGYTF
TRBJ2-6	TRBV4-2	CASSFGLARSGANVLTF
TRBJ2-5	TRBV10-3	CAITGGAQETQYF
TRBJ1-5	TRBV4-1	CASSQDINQPQHF
TRBJ2-1	TRBV19	CASSIRGYDEQFF
TRBJ1-2	TRBV6-1	CASSEFGQGYYGYTF
TRBJ1-2	TRBV28	CASSLSPGHWIYTF
TRBJ2-5	TRBV2	CASRVTGNQETQYF
TRBJ1-1	TRBV6-5	CASSVQVNTEAFF
TRBJ2-3	TRBV4-3	CASSLLTGTSGRASTDTQYF
TRBJ2-1	TRBV19	CASSTGLVKSNEQFF
TRBJ2-7	TRBV6-1	CASSLPRLGPYEQYF
TRBJ2-7	TRBV5-1	CASSLEDPGGYEQYF
TRBJ2-3	TRBV25-1	CASSAIFSGSADTQYF
TRBJ2-7	TRBV11-2	CASRRQGARPYEQYF
TRBJ1-1	TRBV19	CASSFRGTEAFF
TRBJ2-7	TRBV7-9	CASSAPAGISYEQYF
TRBJ2-6	TRBV7-3	CASSLMGLAGAGANVLTF
TRBJ1-4	TRBV28	CASRTGQGNEKLFF
TRBJ1-5	TRBV7-9	CASSRRQISNQPQHF
TRBJ1-4	TRBV7-8	CASSLFATAEKLFF
TRBJ2-1	TRBV5-1	CASSPGTGNHEQFF
TRBJ2-1	TRBV30	CAWSRGATYNEQFF
TRBJ2-6	TRBV30	CAWSWTDVKFSGANVLTF
TRBJ2-6	TRBV5-5	CASSLWGAGANVLTF
TRBJ1-2	TRBV30	CAWSPGQVYGYTF
TRBJ1-4	TRBV6-1	CASSEARTPWQLFF
TRBJ1-2	TRBV4-1	CASSQAAGSPYGYTF
TRBJ2-6	TRBV9	CASSPLAGGSGANVLTF
TRBJ2-7	TRBV28	CASSRTALQRTAEQYF
TRBJ2-7	TRBV7-9	CASSLKGNSYEQYF
TRBJ2-6	TRBV5-6	CASSYRDRDSGANVLTF
TRBJ2-3	TRBV5-1	CASSSGSTDTQYF
TRBJ1-1	TRBV7-2	CASSYYRLSTEAFF
TRBJ2-7	TRBV5-1	CASSLESGSGSYEQYF
TRBJ2-3	TRBV6-1	CASSEDTQSDTQYF